A single sample is the source of the 32 T cell receptor beta chains below, sequenced in a study of vaccination and CD4 T cells after COVID-19. Treatment described: roughly nine-day PBMC culture with coronavirus spike peptide pools or control peptides (ViraFEST assay). These receptors have no identified antigens. Oncomine TCR Beta short-read sequencing was applied to DNA from cultured CD4+ T cells. TCRdb redid the calling of the PCR reads with MiXCR, one entry per CDR3 protein. Of 3,500 or so distinct CDR3 sequences listed, 17% are singletons. Sequenced input: CD4+ T cells from blood, cultured in vitro. These receptors came from a human donor who had recovered from COVID-19.

The V call is TRBV30, the J call TRBJ1-1; a weak D match, TRBD1 (5 bases). The length of the CDR3 is 15 residues. CDR1 is GTSNPN and CDR2 is SVGIG in the germline V gene (reference sequence). The V end was cut by 0 bases, the J end by 5 bases, with 16 bases between. CDR3 amino acids: CAWSVLGEGSTEAFF. The CDR3 nucleotides read TGTGCCTGGAGTGTACTTGGGGAGGGGAGTACTGAAGCTTTCTTT.

The chain combines TRBV5-4 with TRBJ2-7, with TRBD1 identical over 7 bases. Trimming cost V 4 bases and J 6 bases; bases outside gene matches: 10. The CDR3 runs to 14 residues. Germline-derived CDR1 and CDR2 are SGHNT and YYREEE (reference sequence). The CDR3 nucleotides are TGTGCCAGCAGCCCAAGAGGGGGCCCCACCGAGCAGTACTTC. Translation gives CASSPRGGPTEQYF. Filled out from reference TRBV5-4 and TRBJ2-7, the complete variable domain reads ETGVTQSPTHLIKTRGQQVTLRCSSQSGHNTVSWYQQALGQGPQFIFQYYREEENGRGNFPPRFSGLQFPNYSSELNVNALELDDSALYLCASSPRGGPTEQYFGPGTRLTVT.

This clonotype was seen more than once but under ten times. This chain links TRBV7-9 with TRBJ1-2; D possibly corresponds to TRBD1 (5 bases). Between the trimmed V and J ends, which lost 3 bases and 5 bases, there was a span of 13 bases. Germline assignment: CDR1 SEHNR and CDR2 FQNEAQ (reference sequence). The CDR3 sequence is 14 residues long. The CDR3 here is CASSFGDGLYGYTF. Here the CDR3 DNA reads TGTGCCAGCAGCTTCGGGGACGGATTATATGGCTACACCTTC.

Relative to its sample, this clonotype is medium-sized (0.01 to 0.1%). V is TRBV11-2 and J is TRBJ2-7; 8 nucleotides agree with TRBD2. The germline V gene has CDR1 SGHAT and CDR2 FQNNGV. The junction had 1 base not matched to a gene; V was cut back by 0 bases and J by 0 bases. The CDR3 is 15 amino acids. For the CDR3, the DNA is TGTGCCAGCAGCTTAGAAACTAGCGGCTCCTACGAGCAGTACTTC. As protein: CASSLETSGSYEQYF.

The CDR3 sequence: CASSLGGTSVGSPLHF. In DNA, the CDR3 is TGTGCCAGCAGCCTAGGGGGGACATCGGTTGGTTCACCCCTCCACTTT. The V call is TRBV2, the J call TRBJ1-6; D possibly corresponds to TRBD1 (6 bases). There are 16 residues in the CDR3. Germline V lookup: CDR1 SNHLY, CDR2 FYNNEI. V lost 6 bases and J lost 9, with 21 bases in between.

This clonotype is labeled large. J is TRBJ1-2 and V is TRBV21-1. TRBV21-1 is a listed pseudogene. The CDR3 length is 14 residues. The CDR3 here is CASSKDQGLYGYTF. The CDR3, as DNA: TGTGCCAGCAGCAAAGATCAAGGCCTTTATGGCTACACCTTC.

By sample share, this clonotype is medium-sized (0.01 to 0.1%). V gene TRBV5-1 combines with J gene TRBJ1-6; a weak D match, TRBD1 (5 bases). CDR3 length: 18 amino acids. V lost 0 bases to trimming and J lost 2 bases, with 15 bases between them. CDR1 SGHRS and CDR2 YFSETQ come from the germline V gene. The CDR3 region has the DNA TGCGCCAGCAGCTTGGGCTCCCGGGGGAGGCCCTATAATTCACCCCTCCACTTT. Its protein is CASSLGSRGRPYNSPLHF. Full variable domain (outside the CDR3, taken from reference TRBV5-1 and TRBJ1-6): KAGVTQTPRYLIKTRGQQVTLSCSPISGHRSVSWYQQTPGQGLQFLFEYFSETQRNKGNFPGRFSGRQFSNSRSEMNVSTLELGDSALYLCASSLGSRGRPYNSPLHFGNGTRLTVT.

The chain has TRBV5-4 and TRBJ1-1; no clear D. The CDR3 is 14 amino acids. Germline V gene data show CDR1 as SGHNT and CDR2 as YYREEE (reference sequence). V was cut by 0 bases and J by 0 bases, with 6 bases left in between. CDR3 sequence reads: CASSLGSMNTEAFF. CDR3 bases: TGTGCCAGCAGCTTGGGGAGCATGAACACTGAAGCTTTCTTT.

This clonotype was picked up a small number of times. This chain joins TRBV15 and TRBJ2-7; maybe TRBD1 (6 bases). The V end lost 0 bases, the J end lost 2 bases, and 8 bases lay between the germline ends. This CDR3 comprises 14 residues. Germline V gives CDR1 LNHNV, CDR2 YYDKDF (reference sequence). The CDR3 sequence is CATSRDTGTYEQYF. CDR3 bases: TGTGCCACCAGCAGAGATACAGGGACCTACGAGCAGTACTTC.

This clonotype is medium-sized (0.01 to 0.1%) in the sample. This rearrangement joins TRBV6-4 to TRBJ2-2, with a tentative D call TRBD1 (5 bases). The CDR3 has 13 amino acids. The germline V and J ends were trimmed by 6 bases and 5 bases, with 10 bases remaining between them. Germline CDR1 reads MRHNA; CDR2 reads SNTAGT. The CDR3 sequence is CASRPDSTGELFF. Written as DNA, the CDR3 is TGTGCCAGCAGACCCGACAGTACCGGGGAGCTGTTTTTT.

V gene TRBV6-1 combines with J gene TRBJ1-6; 9 bases match TRBD1. V lost 6 bases, J lost 1 base, and 4 bases stayed unmatched. This CDR3 region has 16 residues. CDR1 MNHNS and CDR2 SASEGT come from the germline V gene. The CDR3 DNA reads as TGTGCCAGCAGCTCCGGGACAGGGTCCTATAATTCACCCCTCCACTTT. Translation gives CASSSGTGSYNSPLHF.

About this clonotype: At one boundary the junction diverges from the germline segment, which might be a read error. The rearrangement uses TRBV20-1 and TRBJ2-5; 7 nucleotides align to TRBD2. The CDR3 consists of 13 residues. Germline V gene data show CDR1 as DFQATT and CDR2 as SNEGSKA (reference sequence). This CDR3 reads CSARRDYQETQYF. In nucleotides, the CDR3 is TGCAGTGCGCGGAGGGACTACCAGGAGACCCAGTACTTC.

A few counts support this clonotype. The rearrangement links TRBV10-3 to TRBJ1-1; D is perhaps TRBD1 (6 bases). CDR1 ENHRY and CDR2 SYGVKD come from the germline V gene. The CDR3 consists of 13 residues. Trimming took off 2 bases at V and 7 bases at J, with 11 bases between the two ends. The CDR3 region has the DNA TGTGCCATCAGTGAGCGGGGGGCGAGTGAAGCTTTCTTT. As protein: CAISERGASEAFF.

The J gene is TRBJ1-2, the V gene TRBV5-1, with D possibly matching TRBD1 (5 bases). The CDR3 length is 15 residues. V gave up 0 bases and J gave up 7 bases, with 16 bases separating them. Germline lookup yields CDR1 SGHRS and CDR2 YFSETQ. CDR3 in amino acids: CASSLGDRATGGYTF. The CDR3 nucleotides are TGCGCCAGCAGCTTGGGGGACCGAGCTACTGGTGGCTACACCTTC.

The chain carries TRBV7-2 and TRBJ2-7; D is unclear. CDR1 is SGHTA, CDR2 FQGNSA, per germline. CDR3 length: 14 residues. V lost 1 base, J lost 2 bases, and 9 bases lay in between. CDR3 protein: CASSLGPGPYEQYF. Written as DNA, the CDR3 is TGTGCCAGCAGCTTAGGCCCGGGCCCCTACGAGCAGTACTTC.

This clonotype was detected a few times. The V and J genes are TRBV18 and TRBJ1-2; 8 bases match TRBD1. The CDR3 sequence is 13 residues long. J lost 4 bases, V lost 2 bases, and 0 bases had no gene match. The V gene's germline CDR1 is KGHSH and CDR2 LQKENI. The DNA of the CDR3 is TGTGCCAGCTCACCAGACAGGGGCTATGGCTACACCTTC. It translates to CASSPDRGYGYTF. The whole variable domain, remainder taken from reference TRBV18 and TRBJ1-2, is NAGVMQNPRHLVRRRGQEARLRCSPMKGHSHVYWYRQLPEEGLKFMVYLQKENIIDESGMPKERFSAEFPKEGPSILRIQQVVRGDSAAYFCASSPDRGYGYTFGSGTRLTVV.

This clonotype has just a few counts. V is TRBV5-1 and J is TRBJ1-1; TRBD1 might be the D (5 bases). V was pared by 2 bases and J by 0 bases, with 11 bases between. CDR1 and CDR2 (germline): SGHRS, YFSETQ. This CDR3 has 15 residues. The CDR3 nucleotides read TGCGCCAGCAGCTTCGGGGGGGGTATGAACACTGAAGCTTTCTTT. Translating gives CASSFGGGMNTEAFF. Based on the CDR3 plus reference TRBV5-1 and TRBJ1-1, the full variable domain is KAGVTQTPRYLIKTRGQQVTLSCSPISGHRSVSWYQQTPGQGLQFLFEYFSETQRNKGNFPGRFSGRQFSNSRSEMNVSTLELGDSALYLCASSFGGGMNTEAFFGQGTRLTVV.

This clonotype is categorized as large. V gene TRBV7-9 combines with J gene TRBJ1-2, with D perhaps TRBD1 (6 bases). CDR3 size: 13 residues. Looked up from germline, CDR1 is SEHNR and CDR2 is FQNEAQ (reference sequence). V was pared by 11 bases and J by 2 bases, with 15 bases between. The CDR3 loop reads CAGTGTTNYGYTF. Written as DNA, the CDR3 is TGTGCCGGTACAGGGACAACAAACTATGGCTACACCTTC.

There are a few counts of this clonotype. The chain couples TRBV5-1 to TRBJ2-1; a possible D gene is TRBD1 (5 bases). CDR3 length equals 19 residues. Germline V gives CDR1 SGHRS, CDR2 YFSETQ. Trimming cost V 4 bases and J 5 bases, with 28 bases left between them. CDR3 region: CASSTRLGRAPLSDNEQFF. For the CDR3, the DNA is TGCGCCAGCAGCACCCGGTTGGGCAGGGCTCCGTTGAGCGACAATGAGCAGTTCTTC.

There are a few counts of this clonotype. This chain connects TRBV19 to TRBJ2-5; TRBD2 might be the D (6 bases). The CDR3 is 15 residues long. Trimming cost V 5 bases and J 4 bases, with 17 bases left between them. Per the germline V gene, CDR1 is LNHDA and CDR2 is SQIVND (reference sequence). Here the CDR3 DNA reads TGTGCCAGTAGTGCCCGGGGGTCTACGCCAGAGACCCAGTACTTC. Translated: CASSARGSTPETQYF.

This clonotype came up a few times. V gene TRBV6-4 combines with J gene TRBJ1-3, with no clear D. The CDR3 has 12 amino acids. V was clipped by 0 bases and J by 3 bases, with 0 bases between them. Germline values: CDR1 MRHNA, CDR2 SNTAGT. The CDR3 is CASSDSGNTIYF. CDR3 bases: TGTGCCAGCAGTGACTCTGGAAACACCATATATTTT.

The V call is TRBV9, the J call TRBJ1-2, with TRBD1 matching 7 bases. This CDR3 is built from 13 residues. Germline CDR1 reads SGDLS; CDR2 reads YYNGEE. With V trimmed by 4 bases and J by 12 bases, 12 bases remained unmatched. The CDR3: CASSTLDRDGHTF. CDR3 coding DNA: TGTGCCAGCAGCACCCTCGACAGGGATGGACACACCTTC.

This clonotype was counted only a few times. The chain combines TRBV29-1 with TRBJ1-2, with D perhaps TRBD1 (6 bases). This CDR3 comprises 11 residues. From germline, CDR1 is SQVTM and CDR2 ANQGSEA. The V and J ends lost 5 bases and 5 bases respectively, with 9 bases between them. The CDR3 reads CSVLQGYGYTF. In DNA form, the CDR3 reads TGCAGCGTTTTACAGGGATATGGCTACACCTTC.

The V call is TRBV7-9, the J call TRBJ2-1; tentatively, D is TRBD1 or TRBD2 (7 bases each). V was clipped by 5 bases and J by 0 bases, with 14 bases between them. Germline assignment: CDR1 SEHNR and CDR2 FQNEAQ (reference sequence). The CDR3 runs 16 residues. CDR3 loop: CASSKGAGASYNEQFF. Written as DNA, the CDR3 is TGTGCCAGCAGCAAGGGGGCGGGGGCCTCCTACAATGAGCAGTTCTTC. Looking up the rest from reference TRBV7-9 and TRBJ2-1 gives the full variable domain: DTGVSQNPRHKITKRGQNVTFRCDPISEHNRLYWYRQTLGQGPEFLTYFQNEAQLEKSRLLSDRFSAERPKGSFSTLEIQRTEQGDSAMYLCASSKGAGASYNEQFFGPGTRLTVL.

This clonotype turned up a few times. The chain combines TRBV5-6 with TRBJ1-1, with a weak D call TRBD1 (5 bases). The germline V and J ends were trimmed by 4 bases and 5 bases, with 15 bases remaining between them. CDR1 is SGHDT, CDR2 YYEEEE, per germline. The CDR3 is made up of 14 amino acids. The CDR3 loop reads CASSMSEGETEAFF. For the CDR3, the DNA is TGTGCCAGCAGCATGTCTGAAGGGGAAACTGAAGCTTTCTTT.

This clonotype counts as medium-sized. In DNA, the CDR3 is TGTGCCAGCAGCCTAAGTCGGGGAGGGAACACTGAAGCTTTCTTT. As protein: CASSLSRGGNTEAFF. The chain is built from TRBV7-3 and TRBJ1-1, with unresolved D. V was pared by 5 bases and J by 1 base, with 14 bases between. In germline, CDR1 is SGHTA, CDR2 FQGTGA. The CDR3 contains 15 residues. The variable domain in full, completed from reference TRBV7-3 and TRBJ1-1, reads GAGVSQTPSNKVTEKGKYVELRCDPISGHTALYWYRQSLGQGPEFLIYFQGTGAADDSGLPNDRFFAVRPEGSVSTLKIQRTERGDSAVYLCASSLSRGGNTEAFFGQGTRLTVV.

This clonotype came up a few times. This chain joins TRBV5-1 and TRBJ1-2; D is ambiguous. CDR3 length: 14 residues. Germline CDR1 SGHRS, CDR2 YFSETQ. Trimming pared 3 bases from V and 8 bases from J, leaving 17 bases between. The CDR3 coding sequence is TGCGCCAGCAGCTCTCACGGGGTGGGTTCCGGCTACACCTTC. The encoded protein is CASSSHGVGSGYTF.

This chain connects TRBV10-3 to TRBJ1-1, with a weak D call TRBD1 (5 bases). Trimming took off 6 bases at V and 5 bases at J, with 25 bases between the two ends. The CDR3 extends over 17 amino acids. The germline V gene encodes CDR1 ENHRY and CDR2 SYGVKD. The CDR3 here is CAIREGTALRISTEAFF. CDR3 bases: TGTGCCATCAGGGAGGGGACGGCGCTACGGATAAGTACTGAAGCTTTCTTT.

This clonotype is medium-sized. This rearrangement joins TRBV12-3 or TRBV12-4 to TRBJ2-7, with D uncertain. V was cut by 4 bases and J by 3 bases, with 10 bases left in between. CDR3 length: 13 amino acids. CDR3 DNA: TGTGCCAGCAGTTCAGGATTTTTCTACGAGCAGTACTTC. Protein: CASSSGFFYEQYF.

The genes are TRBV6-1 and TRBJ2-7; possibly TRBD1 or TRBD2 for D (5 bases each). Germline CDR1 and CDR2: MNHNS and SASEGT. This CDR3 has 14 amino acids. V dropped 5 bases and J dropped 8 bases, with 19 bases sitting between them. CDR3 DNA: TGTGCCAGCAGTCGGGACGGACGGATATTCCAGCAGTACTTC. Its protein is CASSRDGRIFQQYF.

The chain has TRBV29-1 and TRBJ1-1, with D hard to call. Looked up from germline, CDR1 is SQVTM and CDR2 is ANQGSEA. The CDR3 spans 13 residues. V dropped 7 bases and J dropped 0 bases, with 12 bases sitting between them. CDR3: CSGYRDMNTEAFF. DNA for the CDR3: TGCAGCGGCTACAGAGACATGAACACTGAAGCTTTCTTT.

This clonotype was observed a few times. The CDR3 loop is CSARSQGGGEQFF. The CDR3 nucleotides read TGCAGTGCTCGATCCCAGGGGGGCGGTGAGCAGTTCTTC. The chain couples TRBV20-1 to TRBJ2-1; D is perhaps TRBD1 (7 bases). The CDR3 has 13 residues. CDR1 is DFQATT, CDR2 SNEGSKA, per germline (reference sequence). V dropped 5 bases and J dropped 9 bases, with 17 bases sitting between them.